This T cell receptor (beta chain) came from a study of cytomegalovirus exposure and HLA in healthy donors. The study drew the donors from its roughly 120-subject validation cohort, separate from the roughly 670-subject first cohort. Germline lookup yields CDR1 WNHNN and CDR2 SYGVQD (reference sequence). V was pared by 4 bases and J by 6 bases, with 2 bases of the junction left unmatched. This CDR3 region has 13 residues. Overall study results and limits: Altogether, 170 or so TCR beta chains were recorded as cytomegalovirus-associated. It was confirmed in vitro that a few of the CMV-associated chains were specific for CMV antigens. One later analysis, an examination of the 120 or so validation repertoires, found that first-cohort TCR clusters tended to co-occur in them.

Method: immunoSEQ multiplex PCR; TCRdb's copy keeps in-frame clones and lacks some. This repertoire shows fewer than 130,000 clones, more than 70% found once; its top ten account for under 2%. About this clone itself: The antigen remains undetermined.

The sequenced sample consisted of PBMCs. The V and J genes are TRBV10-1 and TRBJ2-1; the match to TRBD2 covers 8 bases. The clonotype was recovered from a woman between 18 and 30 years old in good health and CMV-seronegative. This CDR3 is CASSAGGGNEQFF. CDR3 nucleotides: TGCGCCAGCAGTGCGGGAGGGGGCAATGAGCAGTTCTTC.